The subject of this entry is one T cell receptor beta chain. Its antigen has not been determined. No base quality information exists; no much larger clone differs at one position. These data belong to a study of shared clonotypes between healthy human individuals (TCRdb year 2020). For context, the study as a whole: A few men and two women, aged 18 to 49 years, made up the cohort. For each donor, three plates each were used for CD4 naive and CD4 memory, two plates were used for CD8 naive, and one plate was used for CD8 memory. The study deeply sequenced blood TCR repertoires of five healthy adults to estimate repertoire size and the extent of clonotype sharing between individuals. To increase sequencing depth and limit assay-specific biases, TCR repertoire library preparation and sequencing were carried out by different laboratories using diverse techniques. Leukapheresis yielded between about 0.85 and 10 billion PBMCs per donor. The investigation overall reported the following: Even with the large sequencing depth, rarefaction of the sorted-subset datasets indicated that sequencing was incomplete. Based on pairwise subsampling, the degree of clonotype sharing among donors was expected to be affected by sequencing depth. The genetic and exposure-history diversity represented was limited by the small number of donors. Larger estimated clonotype richness was generally found for naive subsets than for memory subsets. Compared with non-shared clonotypes, the clonotypes found in all four sorted-subset donors had higher generation probabilities. When several donors were compared, the shared fraction of clonotypes was about 5% for naive CD4, 3.5% to 4% for naive CD8, 2.3% for memory CD4, and about 0.36% for memory CD8. Only blood was sampled, and tissue TCR repertoires likely differ from those in blood.

Using the deep immunoSEQ assay, TCR CDR3 regions were amplified from genomic DNA by multiplex PCR. Genomic DNA extracted from each cell subset was distributed evenly over all wells of several immunoSEQ 96-well plates, and each plate served as one replicate. For sorted subsets, 150 to 250 ng of genomic DNA, equivalent to 30,000 or so T cell genomes, went into each replicate PCR. Purified libraries were quantified with a Qubit 3.0 fluorometer, sized on a Bioanalyzer 2100, and re-quantified with the KAPA Library Quantification kit. A separate single-read 150-cycle Illumina NextSeq 550 flow cell was used to sequence each immunoSEQ 96-well plate. As for the authors' bioinformatics: Because only junctional sequences without quality scores were contained in the immunoSEQ output, filtering matching that applied to full-length reads could not be performed. Sequences were annotated with PyIR, a Python wrapper for IgBLAST v1.9, using IMGT germline references to assign V/J genes and CDR3. Any read was removed if the V/J assignment was weak (E-value above 1e-6), the CDR3 was missing, or the read contained stop codons, out-of-frame junctions, or ambiguous translated residues. A V3J clonotype was defined by an identical inferred V gene, J gene, and CDR3 amino acid sequence. Percentage overlap between repertoires was computed as shared unique clonotypes divided by the size of the smaller repertoire. Repertoire richness was assessed with RTK rarefaction, the Chao1 estimator, and Recon v2.1 estimates of unobserved clonotypes. OLGA was used to compute generation probabilities for all TCRbeta clonotypes that the gDNA method yielded from a handful of donors. TCRdb carries this immuneACCESS record with in-frame sequences only. Its versions omit some clonotypes, under half of them owing to an unresolved V gene in the studies checked, with the rest unexplained. D and trimming were read from the DNA, whereas the V and J calls and clone size are those reported in that table. A total of some 2,500,000 clones appear in this sample, 90% to 95% of them only once. The top ten hold roughly 0.39% of the sample.

The donors were healthy, HIV-negative adults with no recently reported acute infections or vaccinations. All donors were Caucasian adults living in Nashville, Tennessee, USA. Magnetic negative selection was used to enrich CD4+ T cells, after which naive cells were positively selected on CD45RA and the negative fraction became the memory subset. After blood collection by leukapheresis, PBMCs were isolated using Ficoll-Histopaque density gradient centrifugation and then cryopreserved in the vapor phase of liquid nitrogen. Purity and quantity of every magnetically sorted T cell population were checked by analytical flow cytometry. Each sorted fraction had its genomic DNA isolated and then quantified by UV absorbance on a Nanodrop 2000c. From its cysteine to its phenylalanine, the CDR3 spans 15 amino acids. The retained sequence is limited to the CDR3, 45 bases, with the frame set at the first base. The V and J ends are trimmed by 0 bases and 0 bases, leaving 9 bases between them. From a lookup of the germline V gene (reference sequence), CDR1 and CDR2 are SGHNT and YYREEE.

The sequence links TRBV5-4 to TRBJ1-2, with no confidently assigned D gene. Sequences were obtained from naive CD4+ T cells from PBMCs. Read against the paper, the sample's cell subset or site label means: CD45RA+ positively selected. The receptor's source is a man younger than 35 in good health. Some clones in this sample may be carry-over from other donors' samples. The CDR3 region has the sequence CASSLEDPPNYGYTF. The nucleotide sequence is TGTGCCAGCAGCTTGGAAGACCCCCCTAACTATGGCTACACCTTC.